The present entry profiles one TCR beta chain with its context. Original processing methods: From reference gene primer amplification, estimates of nucleated cell counts were derived. Generated by immunoSEQ multiplex PCR, the TCRdb table keeps only in-frame clones and is missing some. The V and J calls and clone size come from that table; D and trimming were worked out from the DNA. The sample holds under 110,000 clones, around 92% seen once. The CDR3 has 14 residues. CDR1 and CDR2 (germline): WSHSY, SAAADI. With V trimmed by 7 bases and J by 9 bases, 6 bases remained unmatched. The sample belongs to a study of blood T cell repertoires in COVID-19. On the study more broadly: Spain, Italy and the United States supplied samples that represented acute and convalescent COVID-19. T cells, B-cell-depleted T cells, or PBMCs provided the cDNA or gDNA that served as material.

Sequences were obtained from peripheral blood. The chain is built from TRBV10-2 and TRBJ2-1; TRBD2 matches at 13 bases. The TCR comes from a man aged 45-60 years with active COVID-19. CDR3 sequence (DNA): TGCGCCAGCAAACTAGCGGGAGGGCCGATTGAGCAGTTCTTC. Translation: CASKLAGGPIEQFF.